These 10 T cell receptor beta chains share one sample of origin, sequenced in a study of human versus mouse CDR3 diversity and MHC coevolution. Profiled with immunoSEQ multiplex PCR; TCRdb holds only in-frame clones, not every one. The table includes about 81,000 clones, over 85% detected once. Sequenced material: naive CD4+ T cells from blood. As for subset: CD45RO-negative CD62L-positive naive CD4 T cells. These receptors were taken from a person between 25 and 69 years old in good health.

A single count supports this clone. This rearrangement joins TRBV7-2 to TRBJ2-7; a weak D match, TRBD2 (6 bases). Germline CDR1 reads SGHTA; CDR2 reads FQGNSA. The CDR3 totals 14 residues. Trimming shortened V by 6 bases and J by 4 bases, and 16 bases separated the two germline ends. DNA of the CDR3: TGTGCCAGCAGACACGGACGGGGAGGTTACGAGCAGTACTTC. It specifies CASRHGRGGYEQYF.

This chain connects TRBV10-3 to TRBJ1-1; TRBD1 aligns across 9 bases. Trimming removed 7 bases from V and 6 bases from J; junction bases left unmatched: 15. The germline gives CDR1 ENHRY, CDR2 SYGVKD. The CDR3 has 16 residues. The CDR3 here is CAITDGTGIGSPEAFF. The CDR3 DNA reads as TGTGCCATCACCGACGGGACAGGGATAGGCAGCCCTGAAGCTTTCTTT.

The chain links TRBV7-2 to TRBJ2-5; D may be TRBD2 (6 bases). Near its end, the DNA agrees better with TRBJ2-7, so the J call may be wrong. The CDR3 totals 14 residues. The germline gives CDR1 SGHTA, CDR2 FQGNSA. CDR3 region: CASSLTGVRYEQYF. DNA of the CDR3: TGTGCCAGCAGCTTAACGGGAGTTAGGTACGAGCAGTACTTC.

The CDR3 loop is CASSLDGSLGYTF. The DNA for the CDR3 is TGCGCCAGCAGCTTGGACGGGTCTCTCGGCTACACCTTC. The rearrangement uses TRBV5-1 and TRBJ1-2; no reliable D call. Deletions cut 0 bases from V and 8 bases from J, with 11 bases between. The CDR3 loop spans 13 amino acids. CDR1 is SGHRS and CDR2 is YFSETQ in the germline V gene.

This chain uses TRBV21-1 with TRBJ2-3; the D segment call TRBD2 is taken from the table without a DNA check. TRBV21-1 is a pseudogene locus. There are 13 residues in the CDR3. CDR3 DNA sequence: TGTGCCAGCATCCCTAGAGTGGAAGATACGCAGTATTTT. Its translation: CASIPRVEDTQYF.

The chain links TRBV7-3 to TRBJ2-5; 8 nucleotides match TRBD2. This CDR3 has 15 amino acids. Unmatched junction bases numbered 11, after V lost 7 bases and J lost 4 bases. The germline gives CDR1 SGHTA, CDR2 FQGTGA. In DNA form, the CDR3 reads TGTGCCAGCACTCGACGGGGGGGGGCCGCAGAGACCCAGTACTTC. Translating it yields CASTRRGGAAETQYF.

This chain joins TRBV4-2 and TRBJ2-6, with D perhaps matching TRBD1 (6 bases). Trimming left V 5 bases short and J 1 base short, with 18 bases between. The CDR3 is 18 amino acids. Germline V gives CDR1 LGHNA, CDR2 YNFKEQ. This CDR3 reads CASSWGTGILSGANVLTF. The CDR3 DNA sequence: TGTGCCAGCAGCTGGGGAACAGGGATCTTATCTGGGGCCAACGTCCTGACTTTC.

The rearrangement joins TRBV7-2 to TRBJ2-1; 8 bases agree with TRBD2. CDR1 is SGHTA and CDR2 is FQGNSA in the germline V gene. The CDR3 is made up of 14 amino acids. The V segment lost 6 bases and the J segment 6 bases; nucleotides outside the gene matches: 7. CDR3 coding DNA: TGTGCCAGCAGGCGGGCTAGCGGGTTCAATGAGCAGTTCTTC. Its protein is CASRRASGFNEQFF.

The chain carries TRBV9 and TRBJ1-2, with a tentative D call TRBD1 (6 bases). Germline V gene data show CDR1 as SGDLS and CDR2 as YYNGEE. The CDR3 runs 15 residues. V was cut by 2 bases and J by 1 base, with 12 bases left in between. The CDR3 loop is CASSVGTMINYGYTF. CDR3 bases: TGTGCCAGCAGCGTGGGGACAATGATTAACTATGGCTACACCTTC.

The rearrangement joins TRBV29-1 to TRBJ2-1; D possibly corresponds to TRBD2 (5 bases). Germline CDR1 reads SQVTM; CDR2 reads ANQGSEA. This CDR3 has 12 amino acids. V was trimmed by 5 bases and J by 2 bases, leaving 7 bases between them. The CDR3 region has the DNA TGCAGCGTTACCGGGGCCTACAATGAGCAGTTCTTC. It encodes CSVTGAYNEQFF.